The 30 T cell receptor beta chains listed next were all sequenced from one sample in a study of Ad26.COV2.S vaccination and SARS-CoV-2 variants. As for treatment: approximately 18 received Ad26.COV2.S at low or high dose, single or two shots; roughly 5 received placebo; per-sample allocation not given. The investigators took samples on day 63 after the first vaccine or placebo injection. Using immunoSEQ multiplex PCR, the repertoire was profiled, and TCRdb retains in-frame clones only, with some absent. The repertoire holds hundreds of thousands of clones, with around 90% as singletons. The sequenced sample was peripheral blood, obtained in a trial of Ad26.COV2.S vaccine versus placebo. These receptors were obtained from a person between 18 and 65 years old who received the Ad26.COV2.S COVID-19 vaccine or a placebo.

The chain employs TRBV5-6 and TRBJ2-7; D is unresolved. With 0 bases removed from V and 2 bases from J, the gap between germline ends came to 15 bases. The CDR3 length is 16 residues. Germline lookup yields CDR1 SGHDT and CDR2 YYEEEE. The CDR3, as DNA: TGTGCCAGCAGCTTGGTAGAATGGGGAATCACCTACGAGCAGTACTTC. As protein: CASSLVEWGITYEQYF.

V and J are TRBV18 and TRBJ2-1; tentative D call: TRBD1 (5 bases). V gave up 3 bases and J gave up 5 bases, with 5 bases separating them. The length of the CDR3 is 12 residues. The V gene's germline CDR1 is KGHSH and CDR2 LQKENI. The DNA for the CDR3 is TGTGCCAGCTCACCGGGGCACAATGAGCAGTTCTTC. This gives the protein CASSPGHNEQFF.

The rearrangement joins TRBV6-5 to TRBJ2-7; D unclear. The CDR3 extends over 14 amino acids. Trimming cost V 8 bases and J 0 bases, with 14 bases left between them. Germline V CDR1 and CDR2: MNHEY, SVGAGI. DNA for the CDR3: TGTGCCAGCCGGCCGAGACGTACCTCCTACGAGCAGTACTTC. This sequence encodes CASRPRRTSYEQYF.

This chain uses TRBV6-7 with TRBJ2-3; D perhaps matches TRBD1 (5 bases). TRBV6-7 is an ORF, and what it does is uncertain. Between the trimmed V and J ends, which lost 2 bases and 1 base, there was a span of 10 bases. The CDR3 covers 15 residues. CDR3 sequence (DNA): TGTGCCAGCAGTTACCCAGACAGCCGCACAGATACGCAGTATTTT. This encodes CASSYPDSRTDTQYF.

This clone was detected only once. The CDR3 spells CACYRGRIHNYGYTF. The CDR3 region has the DNA TGTGCCTGCTACAGGGGGAGAATTCATAACTATGGCTACACCTTC. The chain carries TRBV30 and TRBJ1-2; 8 bases fit TRBD1. The CDR3 spans 15 residues. Trimming took 6 bases from V and 1 from J; bases not matched to a gene: 10. Germline V gene sequence: CDR1 GTSNPN, CDR2 SVGIG (reference sequence).

This clone was seen a handful of times. The chain couples TRBV5-4 to TRBJ2-2; 10 positions match TRBD2. The length of the CDR3 is 18 residues. J was trimmed by 5 bases and V by 4 bases; bases with no gene match: 14. Germline lookup yields CDR1 SGHNT and CDR2 YYREEE (reference sequence). Here the CDR3 reads CASSPGPSGSAETGELFF. The CDR3 nucleotides read TGTGCCAGCAGCCCAGGACCTAGCGGGAGCGCGGAGACCGGGGAGCTGTTTTTT.

V usage is TRBV18 and J usage is TRBJ2-1; D unclear. From germline, CDR1 is KGHSH and CDR2 LQKENI. Trimming cost V 0 bases and J 5 bases, with 8 bases left between them. The CDR3 consists of 14 residues. In DNA form, the CDR3 reads TGTGCCAGCTCACCACCGAACGTAAACAATGAGCAGTTCTTC. As protein: CASSPPNVNNEQFF.

The chain is built from TRBV9 and TRBJ2-5, with TRBD2 identical over 9 bases. After removal of 3 bases from V and 5 bases from J, the junction contained 14 bases not matched to a gene. Germline values: CDR1 SGDLS, CDR2 YYNGEE. The CDR3 sequence is 17 residues long. The chain's CDR3 is CASSAGAGGKAYETQYF. CDR3 bases: TGTGCCAGCAGCGCCGGAGCGGGAGGAAAAGCATATGAGACCCAGTACTTC.

The V gene is TRBV7-9, the J gene TRBJ2-5, with TRBD2 matching 7 bases. With 5 bases clipped from V and 5 bases from J, the junction kept 8 bases outside the gene matches. CDR1 SEHNR and CDR2 FQNEAQ come from the germline V gene (reference sequence). The CDR3 has 14 residues. CDR3 sequence (DNA): TGTGCCAGCAGCCCGCCGGGGGGAGGGGAGACCCAGTACTTC. Translated: CASSPPGGGETQYF.

The V call is TRBV15, the J call TRBJ2-1; no clear D gene. Germline V gene data show CDR1 as LNHNV and CDR2 as YYDKDF (reference sequence). V lost 3 bases to trimming and J lost 9 bases, with 12 bases between them. CDR3 length: 13 amino acids. This CDR3 reads CATSRANLVEQFF. In nucleotides, the CDR3 is TGTGCCACCAGCAGGGCCAACTTGGTTGAGCAGTTCTTC.

This sequence joins TRBV7-9 and TRBJ1-4; D gene ambiguous. The CDR3 runs to 15 residues. CDR1 is SEHNR, CDR2 FQNEAQ, per germline (reference sequence). Trimming pared 1 base from V and 6 bases from J, leaving 12 bases between. The CDR3 DNA is TGTGCCAGCAGCTTAGGGACCCACGGGTATGAAAAACTGTTTTTT. Translation: CASSLGTHGYEKLFF.

The J gene is TRBJ2-5, the V gene TRBV20-1; D uncertain. The CDR3 has 12 amino acids. In germline, CDR1 is DFQATT, CDR2 SNEGSKA (reference sequence). Trimming pared 3 bases from V and 5 bases from J, leaving 10 bases between. The CDR3 protein is CSASWVMETQYF. The CDR3 DNA sequence: TGCAGTGCTAGTTGGGTAATGGAGACCCAGTACTTC.

This clone was seen only once. The V gene is TRBV12-5, the J gene TRBJ2-3; TRBD1 matches 11 bases. J gave up 5 bases and V 5 bases, and 3 bases lay outside the gene matches. CDR1 is LGHNT and CDR2 is FRNRAP in the germline V gene. This CDR3 comprises 14 residues. DNA of the CDR3: TGTGCTAGTGGTCGGGGACAGGGGGGAGATACGCAGTATTTT. Protein sequence: CASGRGQGGDTQYF.

The CDR3 sequence is CASRYPGQYGYTF. The CDR3 nucleotides are TGTGCCAGCAGATATCCGGGACAGTATGGCTACACCTTC. The rearrangement uses TRBV12-3 or TRBV12-4 and TRBJ1-2; TRBD1 aligns across 7 bases. The trim removed 6 bases at V and 5 bases at J, leaving 6 bases unmatched. This CDR3 is 13 amino acids long.

This sequence joins TRBV30 and TRBJ1-6, with 7 bases identical to TRBD1. CDR1 is GTSNPN and CDR2 is SVGIG in the germline V gene (reference sequence). This CDR3 comprises 14 residues. V dropped 2 bases and J dropped 9; count of bases not matched to a gene: 7. The chain's CDR3 is CAWSRDSLGSPLHF. CDR3 DNA sequence: TGTGCCTGGAGTCGGGACAGTCTCGGTTCACCCCTCCACTTT. The variable domain in full, completed from reference TRBV30 and TRBJ1-6, reads SQTIHQWPATLVQPVGSPLSLECTVEGTSNPNLYWYRQAAGRGLQLLFYSVGIGQISSEVPQNLSASRPQDRQFILSSKKLLLSDSGFYLCAWSRDSLGSPLHFGNGTRLTVT.

V gene TRBV12-3 or TRBV12-4 combines with J gene TRBJ2-7, with a possible D match to TRBD2 (5 bases). The V gene lost 5 bases and the J gene lost 9 bases, with 17 bases spanning the gap. The length of the CDR3 is 13 residues. CDR3 coding DNA: TGTGCCAGCAGTCGCGAGGGTGCTCCGAGGCAGTACTTC. Its protein is CASSREGAPRQYF.

The V gene is TRBV24-1, the J gene TRBJ2-1; TRBD2 matches at 12 bases. Unmatched junction bases numbered 13, after V lost 2 bases and J lost 0 bases. Germline lookup yields CDR1 KGHDR and CDR2 SFDVKD. CDR3 length: 21 residues. CDR3 DNA: TGTGCCACCAGTGATTCGCCACCGGGACTAGCGGGTCCAAGCTCCTACAATGAGCAGTTCTTC. Translated, it gives CATSDSPPGLAGPSSYNEQFF.

V and J are TRBV9 and TRBJ1-3, with D unresolved. Trimming left V 4 bases short and J 0 bases short, with 11 bases between. CDR1 is SGDLS and CDR2 is YYNGEE in the germline V gene. The CDR3 has 15 amino acids. In DNA form, the CDR3 reads TGTGCCAGCAGCCCTAGGATGCCCTCTGGAAACACCATATATTTT. This translates into CASSPRMPSGNTIYF.

This clone was detected only once. The chain uses TRBV9 and TRBJ2-3; 9 bases line up with TRBD2. V lost 4 bases and J lost 9; bases outside the gene matches: 6. Germline assignment: CDR1 SGDLS and CDR2 YYNGEE. This CDR3 contains 13 residues. The CDR3 sequence: CASSTPSGITQYF. For the CDR3, the DNA is TGTGCCAGCAGCACCCCTAGCGGGATCACGCAGTATTTT.

V and J are TRBV11-3 and TRBJ2-7; D unclear. The V end was cut by 0 bases, the J end by 5 bases, with 11 bases between. CDR1 and CDR2 from the germline V gene are SGHNT and YENEEA. The CDR3 covers 14 residues. The CDR3 loop is CASSLEGGIHEQYF. DNA for the CDR3: TGTGCCAGCAGCTTAGAGGGCGGTATACACGAGCAGTACTTC.

This chain connects TRBV28 to TRBJ1-2; D is possibly TRBD1 (6 bases). This CDR3 has 15 amino acids. V gave up 2 bases and J gave up 5 bases, with 15 bases separating them. Germline loops: CDR1 MDHEN, CDR2 SYDVKM. The CDR3 sequence: CASSLTPGGWYGYTF. CDR3 DNA: TGTGCCAGCAGTTTAACCCCCGGGGGCTGGTATGGCTACACCTTC.

The rearrangement joins TRBV5-1 to TRBJ2-7; 9 bases line up with TRBD2. The CDR3 contains 14 residues. V dropped 2 bases and J dropped 7; count of bases not matched to a gene: 7. Germline V gene lookup returns CDR1 SGHRS and CDR2 YFSETQ. The CDR3 loop reads CASSFLGREGEQYF. The CDR3 bases are TGCGCCAGCAGCTTCCTTGGGCGGGAGGGAGAGCAGTACTTC.

CDR3 bases: TGCAGCGTTGATCAATTGGGGGAACACGGGTACGAGCAGTACTTC. Translating gives CSVDQLGEHGYEQYF. The chain recombines TRBV29-1 with TRBJ2-7; D may match TRBD1 or TRBD2 (5 bases each). V was cut by 3 bases and J by 4 bases, with 19 bases left in between. Per germline, CDR1 SQVTM and CDR2 ANQGSEA. This CDR3 has 15 amino acids.

The genes are TRBV3-1 (or the pseudogene TRBV3-2) and TRBJ1-3; D ambiguous. The CDR3 covers 16 residues. Deletions cut 1 base from V and 0 bases from J, with 10 bases between. Germline assignment: CDR1 LGHDT and CDR2 YNNKEL (reference sequence). The CDR3 DNA sequence: TGTGCCAGCAGCCAAGTTGACGCTCTCTCTGGAAACACCATATATTTT. This sequence encodes CASSQVDALSGNTIYF.

This sequence joins TRBV5-1 and TRBJ2-2; the D gene is possibly TRBD1 (5 bases). Germline CDR1 SGHRS, CDR2 YFSETQ. The V and J ends lost 4 bases and 5 bases respectively, with 9 bases between them. This CDR3 is built from 13 residues. Here the CDR3 reads CASSVGRTGELFF. The CDR3 DNA sequence: TGCGCCAGCAGCGTGGGGCGTACCGGGGAGCTGTTTTTT. Full variable domain (missing parts from reference TRBV5-1 and TRBJ2-2): KAGVTQTPRYLIKTRGQQVTLSCSPISGHRSVSWYQQTPGQGLQFLFEYFSETQRNKGNFPGRFSGRQFSNSRSEMNVSTLELGDSALYLCASSVGRTGELFFGEGSRLTVL.

V and J are TRBV28 and TRBJ2-1, with D possibly matching TRBD1 (6 bases). From germline, CDR1 is MDHEN and CDR2 SYDVKM. This CDR3 region has 16 residues. V dropped 3 bases and J dropped 2 bases, with 14 bases sitting between them. The DNA for the CDR3 is TGTGCCAGCAGTTTTCTCACTACAGGGACCTACAATGAGCAGTTCTTC. Amino acid sequence: CASSFLTTGTYNEQFF.

The rearrangement uses TRBV11-3 and TRBJ2-3, with 10 positions matching TRBD2. V was clipped by 4 bases and J by 0 bases; unmatched bases: 4. The CDR3 runs 16 residues. Germline V gene sequence: CDR1 SGHNT, CDR2 YENEEA. In nucleotides, the CDR3 is TGTGCCAGCAGCTCTCGGACTAGCGGTAGCACAGATACGCAGTATTTT. As protein: CASSSRTSGSTDTQYF.

The gene calls are TRBV29-1 and TRBJ2-3; TRBD2 matches at 9 bases. The CDR3 is made up of 18 amino acids. From germline, CDR1 is SQVTM and CDR2 ANQGSEA. V shed 1 base, J shed 4 bases, and the junction held 15 bases outside the gene matches. CDR3 region: CSVEATEGREGVADTQYF. DNA of the CDR3: TGCAGCGTTGAAGCAACTGAAGGGCGGGAGGGAGTAGCAGATACGCAGTATTTT.

The CDR3 bases are TGTGCCAGCAGTAGGGATAGCGGGAGCAATGAGCAGTTCTTC. Its translation: CASSRDSGSNEQFF. The chain uses TRBV6-5 and TRBJ2-1, with 9 bases identical to TRBD2. The CDR3 sequence is 14 residues long. With 5 bases clipped from V and 6 bases from J, the junction kept 5 bases outside the gene matches. Germline V lookup: CDR1 MNHEY, CDR2 SVGAGI.

This chain links TRBV29-1 with TRBJ2-3; no firm D call. Germline CDR1 and CDR2: SQVTM and ANQGSEA. This CDR3 has 13 residues. Trimming shortened V by 2 bases and J by 3 bases, and 9 bases separated the two germline ends. CDR3 bases: TGCAGCGTTGAATCGCGTCTGACAGATACGCAGTATTTT. Protein: CSVESRLTDTQYF.